The 15 T cell receptor beta chains below were found in one sample sequenced in a study of T cells in Graves' hyperthyroidism and ophthalmopathy (dated by TCRdb to between 2017 and 2020). Libraries were prepared through multiplex PCR. Sequencer: Illumina HiSeq 2000. TCR beta CDR3 regions were amplified from RNA transcripts. The first round of RT-PCR for the TCR CDR3 was performed with the HTBI primer set and the Qiagen OneStep RT-PCR kit. The public reads were reprocessed in TCRdb via fastp at Q25 and MiXCR, keeping in-frame beta chains. Entries that share a CDR3 protein sequence are merged under the most common genes and DNA. Across this sample there are about 360,000 distinct CDR3 sequences, with over 10% seen only once. The ten largest clones capture over 8.5% of the sample. Source material: blood. All receptors come from a woman aged 18-35 years with Graves' hyperthyroidism.

This clonotype was counted between two and nine times. One base away lies a much larger clone, so this may be a sequencing read error. The chain recombines TRBV16 with TRBJ1-1, with D uncertain. CDR3 length: 13 residues. Trimming shortened V by 0 bases and J by 1 base, and 3 bases separated the two germline ends. Per the germline V gene, CDR1 is KGHSY and CDR2 is FQNENV. The CDR3: CASSQSQNTEAFF. The CDR3 region has the DNA TGTGCCAGCAGCCAATCACAGAACACTGAAGCTTTCTTT. Looking up the rest from reference TRBV16 and TRBJ1-1 gives the full variable domain: GEEVAQTPKHLVRGEGQKAKLYCAPIKGHSYVFWYQQVLKNEFKFLISFQNENVFDETGMPKERFSAKCLPNSPCSLEIQATKLEDSAVYFCASSQSQNTEAFFGQGTRLTVV.

This clonotype was observed at least ten times. This sequence joins TRBV28 and TRBJ2-1; possible D gene TRBD1, 5 bases. From germline, CDR1 is MDHEN and CDR2 SYDVKM. This CDR3 comprises 13 residues. Trimming shortened V by 6 bases and J by 9 bases, and 15 bases separated the two germline ends. The CDR3 spells CASRQKGAVEQFF. The DNA of the CDR3 is TGTGCCAGCAGACAAAAAGGGGCGGTTGAGCAGTTCTTC. The full variable domain, rest sourced from reference TRBV28 and TRBJ2-1, is DVKVTQSSRYLVKRTGEKVFLECVQDMDHENMFWYRQDPGLGLRLIYFSYDVKMKEKGDIPEGYSVSREKKERFSLILESASTNQTSMYLCASRQKGAVEQFFGPGTRLTVL.

This clonotype was recorded many times. This chain joins TRBV5-6 and TRBJ1-1, with 9 bases fitting TRBD1. This CDR3 contains 12 residues. Germline V gene lookup returns CDR1 SGHDT and CDR2 YYEEEE. V shed 5 bases, J shed 12 bases, and the junction held 8 bases outside the gene matches. CDR3 sequence: CASRKQGAPTFF. CDR3 nucleotides: TGTGCCAGCAGGAAACAGGGGGCGCCGACTTTCTTT. The full variable domain, with the rest looked up from reference TRBV5-6 and TRBJ1-1, is DAGVTQSPTHLIKTRGQQVTLRCSPKSGHDTVSWYQQALGQGPQFIFQYYEEEERQRGNFPDRFSGHQFPNYSSELNVNALLLGDSALYLCASRKQGAPTFFGQGTRLTVV.

The V gene is TRBV5-1, the J gene TRBJ2-1; D might be TRBD1 (6 bases). This CDR3 contains 21 residues. V shed 4 bases and J shed 0 bases, with 29 bases lying between them. CDR1 is SGHRS, CDR2 YFSETQ, per germline. CDR3 region: CASSPSRGGSDLTSSYNEQFF. CDR3 sequence (DNA): TGCGCCAGCAGCCCTTCCAGAGGGGGTTCGGATTTAACCAGCTCCTACAATGAGCAGTTCTTC.

This clonotype was counted ten times or more. The chain is built from TRBV27 and TRBJ2-7; tentatively, D is TRBD1 (6 bases). The CDR3 extends over 17 amino acids. Per the germline V gene, CDR1 is MNHEY and CDR2 is SMNVEV (reference sequence). With 5 bases removed from V and 1 base from J, the gap between germline ends came to 21 bases. The CDR3 spells CASSGLWQGIRSYEQYF. The CDR3 region has the DNA TGTGCCAGCAGTGGGTTATGGCAGGGGATTAGGTCCTACGAGCAGTACTTC.

This clonotype showed up many times. CDR3 residues: CAIVRDPGDYGYTF. CDR3 DNA sequence: TGTGCCATCGTCCGGGACCCCGGGGACTATGGCTACACCTTC. The chain uses TRBV10-3 and TRBJ1-2; the D gene is possibly TRBD1 (5 bases). The CDR3 totals 14 residues. The V end was cut by 8 bases, the J end by 3 bases, with 16 bases between. Germline V gene data show CDR1 as ENHRY and CDR2 as SYGVKD.

This clonotype appeared once. The chain has TRBV18 and TRBJ1-5; D remains unclear. CDR3 length: 13 amino acids. V was clipped by 4 bases and J by 2 bases, with 6 bases between them. Per germline, CDR1 KGHSH and CDR2 LQKENI. CDR3 sequence: CASSRPGNQPQHF. CDR3 nucleotides: TGTGCCAGCTCACGTCCGGGCAATCAGCCCCAGCATTTT.

This clonotype was detected ten times or more. The chain links TRBV27 to TRBJ1-1; D uncertain. Trimming left V 3 bases short and J 1 base short, with 9 bases between. The germline V gene encodes CDR1 MNHEY and CDR2 SMNVEV (reference sequence). The CDR3 is 14 residues long. CDR3 loop: CASSFRGRNTEAFF. CDR3 nucleotides: TGTGCCAGCAGTTTTAGAGGAAGGAACACTGAAGCTTTCTTT.

The table lists this clonotype with many counts. V gene TRBV7-9 combines with J gene TRBJ2-1; D might be TRBD1 (5 bases). Germline V gene lookup returns CDR1 SEHNR and CDR2 FQNEAQ (reference sequence). Trimming stripped 2 bases from V and 4 bases from J, with 9 bases between. The CDR3 covers 14 residues. The CDR3 reads CASSLTRTYNEQFF. The CDR3 bases are TGTGCCAGCAGCTTAACTCGGACATACAATGAGCAGTTCTTC.

This clonotype has a count of ten or more. The V call is TRBV5-1, the J call TRBJ1-6; TRBD1 agrees at 9 bases. V lost 0 bases and J lost 10; bases outside the gene matches: 5. The CDR3 loop spans 15 amino acids. CDR1 is SGHRS, CDR2 YFSETQ, per germline. The CDR3, as DNA: TGCGCCAGCAGCTTGGGGGGGACAGGGCGGTCACCCCTCCACTTT. This encodes CASSLGGTGRSPLHF.

The CDR3 DNA is TGTGCCAGCAGTTACTTAGGCGGGATCTACGAGCAGTACTTC. Translated: CASSYLGGIYEQYF. The J gene is TRBJ2-7, the V gene TRBV6-2 or TRBV6-3; a weak D match, TRBD2 (6 bases). V dropped 1 base and J dropped 3 bases, with 10 bases sitting between them. The V gene's germline CDR1 is MNHEY and CDR2 SVGEGT. The CDR3 length is 14 residues.

There are a few counts of this clonotype. The chain uses TRBV27 and TRBJ2-5; either TRBD1 or TRBD2 may supply D (6 bases each). V lost 1 base and J lost 5, with 14 bases in between. Germline-derived CDR1 and CDR2 are MNHEY and SMNVEV (reference sequence). This CDR3 is built from 15 residues. The CDR3, as DNA: TGTGCCAGCAGTTTATACCGGGGGCCCGAGGAGACCCAGTACTTC. Translating gives CASSLYRGPEETQYF.

There are a few counts of this clonotype. This may be a read error, as it is one base from a much larger clone. This chain uses TRBV11-2 with TRBJ2-1; the D gene is possibly TRBD1 (5 bases). Germline lookup yields CDR1 SGHAT and CDR2 FQNNGV. Trimming stripped 2 bases from V and 12 bases from J, with 14 bases between. This CDR3 has 13 residues. The CDR3 DNA reads TGTGCCAGCAGCTTATTTGACAGAAGTGGGCAGTTCTTC. Encoded protein: CASSLFDRSGQFF. Complete variable domain (other parts from reference TRBV11-2 and TRBJ2-1): EAGVAQSPRYKIIEKRQSVAFWCNPISGHATLYWYQQILGQGPKLLIQFQNNGVVDDSQLPKDRFSAERLKGVDSTLKIQPAKLEDSAVYLCASSLFDRSGQFFGPGTRLTVL.

This clonotype was counted at least ten times. The chain recombines TRBV28 with TRBJ2-7, with 11 bases fitting TRBD1. The germline V gene encodes CDR1 MDHEN and CDR2 SYDVKM. The CDR3 loop spans 15 amino acids. The trim removed 3 bases at V and 7 bases at J, leaving 8 bases unmatched. CDR3 nucleotide sequence: TGTGCCAGCAGTTTCAGGGACAGGGGGGCGGAAGAGCAGTACTTC. Its translation is CASSFRDRGAEEQYF.

This clonotype was picked up a small number of times. The chain is built from TRBV6-6 and TRBJ1-5; D perhaps matches TRBD1 (6 bases). The germline gives CDR1 MNHNY, CDR2 SVGAGI (reference sequence). Trimming took off 6 bases at V and 4 bases at J, with 16 bases between the two ends. The CDR3 extends over 15 amino acids. CDR3: CASSSLGQINQPQHF. The DNA of the CDR3 is TGTGCCAGCAGCTCACTCGGACAGATAAATCAGCCCCAGCATTTT.